Shown below are 18 T cell receptor beta chains from a single sample sequenced in a study of cytomegalovirus exposure and HLA in healthy donors. Primers: 60 Vbeta forward and 13 Jbeta reverse. Profiled with immunoSEQ multiplex PCR; TCRdb holds only in-frame clones, not every one. Of roughly 180,000 clones in the sample, around 80% were seen once. Sequencing was done on a sample of PBMCs. All receptors come from a woman aged 30 to 39 in good health and CMV-seronegative.

This chain links TRBV11-2 with TRBJ1-2; 8 bases line up with TRBD1. Germline loops: CDR1 SGHAT, CDR2 FQNNGV. This CDR3 contains 14 residues. V gave up 0 bases and J gave up 3 bases; unmatched junction bases: 0. The CDR3: CASSLETGDYGYTF. CDR3 DNA: TGTGCCAGCAGCTTAGAGACAGGGGACTATGGCTACACCTTC.

The chain combines TRBV6-1 with TRBJ1-2, with D possibly matching TRBD1 (5 bases). The CDR3 has 18 residues. The germline V gene has CDR1 MNHNS and CDR2 SASEGT. V lost 3 bases and J lost 0, with 20 bases in between. The CDR3 DNA sequence: TGTGCCAGCAGTGACCCCTCCCTTACAGGTACCCCTAACTATGGCTACACCTTC. It codes for CASSDPSLTGTPNYGYTF.

The chain couples TRBV7-9 to TRBJ1-2; possibly TRBD1 for D (6 bases). Trimming pared 4 bases from V and 7 bases from J, leaving 10 bases between. The CDR3 spans 12 residues. The germline CDR1 and CDR2 sequences are SEHNR and FQNEAQ (reference sequence). This chain's CDR3 is CASSSGVGGYTF. CDR3 DNA: TGTGCCAGCAGCTCAGGGGTGGGTGGCTACACCTTC.

V gene TRBV5-1 combines with J gene TRBJ2-3; a possible D gene is TRBD1 (7 bases). This CDR3 spans 15 amino acids. Germline assignment: CDR1 SGHRS and CDR2 YFSETQ. Trimming left V 2 bases short and J 6 bases short, with 16 bases between. The CDR3 coding sequence is TGCGCCAGCAGCTTTCTCCCAGGGGGGAGGGATACGCAGTATTTT. Translating it yields CASSFLPGGRDTQYF.

The V and J genes are TRBV29-1 and TRBJ1-1; 7 nucleotides align to TRBD1. CDR1 SQVTM and CDR2 ANQGSEA come from the germline V gene. Trimming at V came to 5 bases and at J to 1 base, leaving 13 bases not matched to a gene. The CDR3 runs 16 residues. The CDR3 DNA reads TGCAGCGTTCTAGACAGGGAACTGACGGCGAACACTGAAGCTTTCTTT. Its protein is CSVLDRELTANTEAFF.

The chain is built from TRBV12-5 and TRBJ2-2; a weak D match, TRBD1 (5 bases). Germline V gene lookup returns CDR1 LGHNT and CDR2 FRNRAP. V lost 5 bases, J lost 2 bases, and 21 bases lay in between. This CDR3 region has 18 residues. The CDR3 is CASGPPPTALLNTGELFF. For the CDR3, the DNA is TGTGCTAGTGGTCCTCCCCCGACAGCGCTCTTAAACACCGGGGAGCTGTTTTTT.

The chain carries TRBV12-5 and TRBJ2-4; 9 positions match TRBD2. The J segment lost 6 bases and the V segment lost 5 bases, leaving 8 bases of the junction unmatched. Germline-derived CDR1 and CDR2 are LGHNT and FRNRAP. The CDR3 consists of 15 residues. CDR3 DNA sequence: TGTGCTAGTGGTCTCCTGGCGGGGGGGAGAAACATTCAGTACTTC. Its protein product is CASGLLAGGRNIQYF. Full variable domain (missing parts from reference TRBV12-5 and TRBJ2-4): DARVTQTPRHKVTEMGQEVTMRCQPILGHNTVFWYRQTMMQGLELLAYFRNRAPLDDSGMPKDRFSAEMPDATLATLKIQPSEPRDSAVYFCASGLLAGGRNIQYFGAGTRLSVL.

This chain connects TRBV10-3 to TRBJ1-5, with 9 bases identical to TRBD1. V lost 0 bases to trimming and J lost 16 bases; unmatched junction nucleotides: 7. Germline CDR1 ENHRY, CDR2 SYGVKD. The CDR3 consists of 13 residues. CDR3 sequence reads: CAISESRTGEEHF. The CDR3 DNA sequence: TGTGCCATCAGTGAGTCCCGGACAGGGGAGGAACATTTT.

In the case of this clone: Other DNA sequences in this specimen translate into the identical CDR3. The chain recombines TRBV5-1 with TRBJ2-5, with TRBD2 matching over 11 bases. Germline V lookup: CDR1 SGHRS, CDR2 YFSETQ. With 0 bases clipped from V and 2 bases from J, the junction kept 0 bases outside the gene matches. This CDR3 comprises 15 residues. The CDR3 loop reads CASSLGTSGQETQYF. Written as DNA, the CDR3 is TGCGCCAGCAGCTTGGGGACTAGCGGGCAAGAGACCCAGTACTTC. The full variable domain, completed using reference TRBV5-1 and TRBJ2-5, is KAGVTQTPRYLIKTRGQQVTLSCSPISGHRSVSWYQQTPGQGLQFLFEYFSETQRNKGNFPGRFSGRQFSNSRSEMNVSTLELGDSALYLCASSLGTSGQETQYFGPGTRLLVL.

This clone was counted a few times. The rearrangement joins TRBV4-3 to TRBJ1-2; 12 bases agree with TRBD1. From germline, CDR1 is LGHNA and CDR2 YSLEER. CDR3 length: 18 amino acids. V dropped 4 bases and J dropped 4; count of bases not matched to a gene: 13. CDR3 sequence reads: CASSPRGTGGPLGYGYTF. The CDR3 DNA is TGCGCCAGCAGCCCTCGGGGGACAGGGGGCCCTCTAGGCTATGGCTACACCTTC.

The chain links TRBV5-6 to TRBJ2-2, with 9 nucleotides matching TRBD1. The V gene end was trimmed by 4 bases and the J gene end by 6 bases; junction bases not matched to a gene: 7. This CDR3 has 15 amino acids. CDR1 SGHDT and CDR2 YYEEEE come from the germline V gene. The CDR3 reads CASSTTTGGPGELFF. The CDR3 nucleotides read TGTGCCAGCAGCACTACGACAGGGGGGCCCGGGGAGCTGTTTTTT.

The chain couples TRBV19 to TRBJ2-1; 7 bases line up with TRBD1. This CDR3 has 14 amino acids. Trimming cost V 1 base and J 9 bases; bases outside gene matches: 6. Per the germline V gene, CDR1 is LNHDA and CDR2 is SQIVND (reference sequence). The CDR3 loop reads CASSIVVRDSEQFF. CDR3 nucleotide sequence: TGTGCCAGTAGTATAGTCGTCCGGGACAGTGAGCAGTTCTTC.

This chain links TRBV7-7 with TRBJ2-3; 7 bases line up with TRBD2. With V trimmed by 1 base and J by 4 bases, 8 bases remained unmatched. Looked up from germline, CDR1 is SSHAT and CDR2 is FNYEAQ (reference sequence). This CDR3 spans 16 amino acids. The CDR3, as DNA: TGTGCCAGCAGCTTAGGCCTTCGCGGGGGATCAGATACGCAGTATTTT. Translating it yields CASSLGLRGGSDTQYF. The variable domain in full, completed from reference TRBV7-7 and TRBJ2-3, reads GAGVSQSPRYKVTKRGQDVTLRCDPISSHATLYWYQQALGQGPEFLTYFNYEAQPDKSGLPSDRFSAERPEGSISTLTIQRTEQRDSAMYRCASSLGLRGGSDTQYFGPGTRLTVL.

This clone was observed a single time. J is TRBJ1-2 and V is TRBV27; TRBD1 is a possible D gene (5 bases). The germline V gene encodes CDR1 MNHEY and CDR2 SMNVEV (reference sequence). The CDR3 contains 13 residues. Trimming removed 4 bases from V and 4 bases from J, with 10 bases in between. The chain's CDR3 is CASSYRRGYGYTF. The CDR3 DNA reads as TGTGCCAGCAGTTACAGGCGGGGCTATGGCTACACCTTC.

The V call is TRBV6-1, the J call TRBJ1-1; the D is unclear. Germline CDR1 MNHNS, CDR2 SASEGT. V was clipped by 1 base and J by 1 base, with 13 bases between them. CDR3 length equals 16 residues. CDR3 protein: CASSEGRRWANTEAFF. CDR3 nucleotide sequence: TGTGCCAGCAGTGAAGGACGGAGGTGGGCGAACACTGAAGCTTTCTTT.

The rearrangement links TRBV2 to TRBJ2-5; TRBD1 matches 10 bases. V was clipped by 6 bases and J by 2 bases; unmatched bases: 3. Germline V gene sequence: CDR1 SNHLY, CDR2 FYNNEI. The CDR3 has 14 amino acids. The CDR3 is CASSRDRGQETQYF. CDR3 coding DNA: TGTGCCAGCAGCAGGGACAGGGGACAAGAGACCCAGTACTTC.

This chain links TRBV5-1 with TRBJ1-5; the D gene is possibly TRBD1 (6 bases). The CDR3 runs 15 residues. Germline CDR1 SGHRS, CDR2 YFSETQ. Trimming pared 4 bases from V and 6 bases from J, leaving 17 bases between. The CDR3 DNA reads as TGCGCCAGCAGCAGAACAGGGAACAACGGTCAGCCCCAGCATTTT. It codes for CASSRTGNNGQPQHF.

The chain couples TRBV4-2 to TRBJ2-7; 10 bases line up with TRBD2. The CDR3 is 15 residues long. V dropped 1 base and J dropped 7; count of bases not matched to a gene: 7. The germline V gene encodes CDR1 LGHNA and CDR2 YNFKEQ. The DNA for the CDR3 is TGTGCCAGCAGCCAAGGCAGCGGGGGGGAGGGTGAGCAGTACTTC. This translates into CASSQGSGGEGEQYF.